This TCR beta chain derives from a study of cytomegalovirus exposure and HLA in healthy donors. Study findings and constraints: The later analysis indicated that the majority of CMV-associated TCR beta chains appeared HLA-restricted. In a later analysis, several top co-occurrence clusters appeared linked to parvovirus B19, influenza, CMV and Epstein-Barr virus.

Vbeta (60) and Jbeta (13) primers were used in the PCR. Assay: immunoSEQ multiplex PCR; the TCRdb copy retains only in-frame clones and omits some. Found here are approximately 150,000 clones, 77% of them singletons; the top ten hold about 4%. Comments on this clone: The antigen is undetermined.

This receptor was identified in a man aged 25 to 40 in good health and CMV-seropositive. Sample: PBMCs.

CDR3 DNA: TGTGCCAGCAGCGTAGTTCAAGCGGGGGAGCAGTTCTTC. Amino acids: CASSVVQAGEQFF. The rearrangement links TRBV9 to TRBJ2-1; 7 bases fit TRBD2. CDR3 length equals 13 residues. The junction had 4 bases not matched to a gene; V was cut back by 0 bases and J by 10 bases. Germline assignment: CDR1 SGDLS and CDR2 YYNGEE. The whole variable domain, filled in from reference TRBV9 and TRBJ2-1, reads DSGVTQTPKHLITATGQRVTLRCSPRSGDLSVYWYQQSLDQGLQFLIQYYNGEERAKGNILERFSAQQFPDLHSELNLSSLELGDSALYFCASSVVQAGEQFFGPGTRLTVL.